Presented here are 29 T cell receptor beta chains from one specimen sequenced in a study of blood T cell repertoires in COVID-19. The method was immunoSEQ multiplex PCR; TCRdb's version includes in-frame clones alone and lacks a portion of them. The data show 100,000 to 120,000 clones, roughly 85% seen once. The sample comprised peripheral blood. These receptors were obtained from a human donor in a cohort sampled during active COVID-19.

The J gene is TRBJ1-4, the V gene TRBV21-1; the table names TRBD1, a call not compared with the DNA. TRBV21-1 is a listed pseudogene. This CDR3 is built from 18 residues. CDR3 coding DNA: TGTGCCAGCAGCAAAGAACAGGTCCGGAAGGGCACTAATGAAAAACTGTTTTTT. Residues: CASSKEQVRKGTNEKLFF.

The chain couples TRBV3-1 (or the pseudogene TRBV3-2) to TRBJ2-1, with 8 bases that match TRBD2. Germline CDR1 reads LGHDT; CDR2 reads YNNKEL (reference sequence). The CDR3 loop spans 14 amino acids. V lost 4 bases to trimming and J lost 11 bases; unmatched junction nucleotides: 10. The CDR3 DNA reads as TGTGCCAGCAGCCGTCCCGGGAGGGAAGGGAAGCAGTTCTTC. Its protein is CASSRPGREGKQFF.

The J gene is TRBJ2-1, the V gene TRBV6-1; 7 bases map to TRBD2. J was trimmed by 4 bases and V by 6 bases; bases with no gene match: 9. The CDR3 length is 15 residues. CDR1 and CDR2 from the germline V gene are MNHNS and SASEGT. CDR3 nucleotide sequence: TGTGCCAGCAGGCCTTCGGGGGGAGGATACAATGAGCAGTTCTTC. It specifies CASRPSGGGYNEQFF.

The rearrangement links TRBV9 to TRBJ2-7, with 8 bases aligning to TRBD1. The length of the CDR3 is 14 residues. V trimming: 0 bases; J trimming: 4 bases; junction bases outside the gene matches: 3. CDR1 is SGDLS and CDR2 is YYNGEE in the germline V gene. This CDR3 is CASSVVDRAYEQYF. The DNA of the CDR3 is TGTGCCAGCAGCGTAGTGGACAGGGCATACGAGCAGTACTTC.

This clone is deemed medium-sized. The chain carries TRBV4-3 and TRBJ1-1; D remains ambiguous. Deletions cut 0 bases from V and 0 bases from J, with 8 bases between. Germline CDR1 is LGHNA and CDR2 is YSLEER. This CDR3 comprises 15 residues. CDR3 DNA sequence: TGCGCCAGCAGCCAAGAACGGTCCGTGAACACTGAAGCTTTCTTT. This encodes CASSQERSVNTEAFF.

The genes are TRBV7-2 and TRBJ1-6; D not resolved. The V and J ends lost 1 base and 7 bases respectively, with 14 bases between them. This CDR3 has 16 amino acids. The germline V gene encodes CDR1 SGHTA and CDR2 FQGNSA. The CDR3 DNA reads TGTGCCAGCAGCTTAGACGGTACGGGTGGGAATTCACCCCTCCACTTT. It encodes CASSLDGTGGNSPLHF.

Written as DNA, the CDR3 is TGTGCCAGCAGCACCCCTACTAGCGGGAGCTCCTACGAGCAGTACTTC. Translated: CASSTPTSGSSYEQYF. The chain links TRBV9 to TRBJ2-7, with 11 bases fitting TRBD2. Trimming at V came to 4 bases and at J to 0 bases, leaving 6 bases not matched to a gene. The germline gives CDR1 SGDLS, CDR2 YYNGEE. The CDR3 totals 16 residues. Using reference TRBV9 and TRBJ2-7 for the parts outside the CDR3, the full variable domain is DSGVTQTPKHLITATGQRVTLRCSPRSGDLSVYWYQQSLDQGLQFLIQYYNGEERAKGNILERFSAQQFPDLHSELNLSSLELGDSALYFCASSTPTSGSSYEQYFGPGTRLTVT.

The chain is built from TRBV15 and TRBJ1-4; possible D gene TRBD1, 5 bases. This CDR3 contains 16 residues. Germline assignment: CDR1 LNHNV and CDR2 YYDKDF (reference sequence). Trimming stripped 0 bases from V and 6 bases from J, with 14 bases between. DNA for the CDR3: TGTGCCACCAGCAGAGATTGGGGCCGAGGAGATGAAAAACTGTTTTTT. It translates to CATSRDWGRGDEKLFF.

The count of this clone is one. This chain links TRBV7-9 with TRBJ2-2, with TRBD2 identical over 11 bases. J was trimmed by 4 bases and V by 2 bases; bases with no gene match: 3. This CDR3 has 16 residues. Germline assignment: CDR1 SEHNR and CDR2 FQNEAQ (reference sequence). This CDR3 reads CASSLLAGGSTGELFF. The CDR3 nucleotides read TGTGCCAGCAGCTTATTAGCGGGGGGGTCCACCGGGGAGCTGTTTTTT.

The chain uses TRBV6-2 or TRBV6-3 and TRBJ1-5; TRBD1 aligns across 7 bases. Germline V gene sequence: CDR1 MNHEY, CDR2 SVGEGT. Trimming removed 0 bases from V and 0 bases from J; junction bases left unmatched: 17. There are 21 residues in the CDR3. This CDR3 reads CASSYSRGHTTYTYSNQPQHF. The CDR3 DNA follows: TGTGCCAGCAGTTACTCGAGGGGGCATACGACATACACCTATAGCAATCAGCCCCAGCATTTT.

The rearrangement links TRBV5-6 to TRBJ2-2; TRBD2 matches 12 bases. The V segment lost 1 base and the J segment 5 bases; nucleotides outside the gene matches: 6. The V gene's germline CDR1 is SGHDT and CDR2 YYEEEE. The CDR3 is 17 amino acids. The CDR3 DNA is TGTGCCAGCAGCTTGACGGCGACTAGCGGGAGAACCGGGGAGCTGTTTTTT. It encodes CASSLTATSGRTGELFF.

The chain joins TRBV5-4 to TRBJ1-1; the D is unclear. The CDR3 has 14 amino acids. V lost 1 base and J 0 bases, leaving 7 bases between the germline ends. Germline lookup yields CDR1 SGHNT and CDR2 YYREEE (reference sequence). As DNA, the CDR3 is TGTGCCAGCAGCTTGCCGTCTATGAACACTGAAGCTTTCTTT. Its protein is CASSLPSMNTEAFF.

The chain carries TRBV6-6 and TRBJ2-7; a weak D match, TRBD1 (6 bases). There are 13 residues in the CDR3. Between the trimmed V and J ends, which lost 7 bases and 5 bases, there was a span of 15 bases. In germline, CDR1 is MNHNY, CDR2 SVGAGI (reference sequence). The DNA of the CDR3 is TGTGCCAGCAATAACAGGGTCATCCACGAGCAGTACTTC. It encodes CASNNRVIHEQYF.

In this sample, this clone turned up a few times. The gene calls are TRBV19 and TRBJ1-3; D unclear. CDR1 and CDR2 (germline): LNHDA, SQIVND (reference sequence). CDR3 length: 16 residues. V lost 0 bases and J 1 base, leaving 10 bases between the germline ends. CDR3 DNA sequence: TGTGCCAGTAGTATAGAGGCCCGGCGGTCTGGAAACACCATATATTTT. Its protein product is CASSIEARRSGNTIYF. Looking up the rest from reference TRBV19 and TRBJ1-3 gives the full variable domain: DGGITQSPKYLFRKEGQNVTLSCEQNLNHDAMYWYRQDPGQGLRLIYYSQIVNDFQKGDIAEGYSVSREKKESFPLTVTSAQKNPTAFYLCASSIEARRSGNTIYFGEGSWLTVV.

This clone was observed a single time. CDR3 loop: CASSESWGYTF. Written as DNA, the CDR3 is TGTGCCAGCAGCGAGAGTTGGGGCTACACCTTC. The genes are TRBV12-3 or TRBV12-4 and TRBJ1-2, with unresolved D. V was trimmed by 6 bases and J by 8 bases, leaving 10 bases between them. The CDR3 is made up of 11 amino acids.

This rearrangement joins TRBV7-3 to TRBJ2-1, with D tentatively TRBD2 (6 bases). Trimming removed 4 bases from V and 6 bases from J, with 16 bases in between. Germline CDR1 reads SGHTA; CDR2 reads FQGTGA. This CDR3 has 15 residues. The CDR3 sequence: CASSWGAGPTNEQFF. The CDR3 DNA reads TGTGCCAGCAGCTGGGGAGCGGGCCCCACCAATGAGCAGTTCTTC.

The V call is TRBV10-3, the J call TRBJ2-5, with D maybe TRBD2 (7 bases). Germline values: CDR1 ENHRY, CDR2 SYGVKD. Between the trimmed V and J ends, which lost 6 bases and 2 bases, there was a span of 13 bases. There are 14 residues in the CDR3. CDR3 sequence (DNA): TGTGCCATCAGCCTTGGGAGGGGGCAAGAGACCCAGTACTTC. Its protein is CAISLGRGQETQYF.

Worth noting for this clone: Other nucleotide sequences in the sample specify the same CDR3. This sequence joins TRBV6-2 or TRBV6-3 and TRBJ2-7; TRBD1 agrees at 7 bases. Germline CDR1 MNHEY, CDR2 SVGEGT. Trimming removed 2 bases from V and 4 bases from J; junction bases left unmatched: 17. The CDR3 consists of 18 residues. CDR3 sequence reads: CASSYPAWGRGHLYEQYF. The CDR3 DNA sequence: TGTGCCAGCAGTTACCCTGCCTGGGGTAGGGGGCACCTTTACGAGCAGTACTTC.

The rearrangement joins TRBV5-1 to TRBJ2-3; 14 nucleotides agree with TRBD2. Germline loops: CDR1 SGHRS, CDR2 YFSETQ. With V trimmed by 5 bases and J by 0 bases, 5 bases remained unmatched. The CDR3 length is 17 residues. The chain's CDR3 is CASRRTSGGRSTDTQYF. The CDR3 bases are TGCGCCAGCAGAAGGACTAGCGGGGGGAGGAGCACAGATACGCAGTATTTT. The variable domain in full, completed from reference TRBV5-1 and TRBJ2-3, reads KAGVTQTPRYLIKTRGQQVTLSCSPISGHRSVSWYQQTPGQGLQFLFEYFSETQRNKGNFPGRFSGRQFSNSRSEMNVSTLELGDSALYLCASRRTSGGRSTDTQYFGPGTRLTVL.

The chain recombines TRBV10-1 with TRBJ2-1; 7 nucleotides match TRBD1. There are 12 residues in the CDR3. In germline, CDR1 is WNHNN, CDR2 SYGVQD (reference sequence). With V trimmed by 5 bases and J by 8 bases, 3 bases remained unmatched. CDR3 sequence: CASSRQGYEQFF. CDR3 DNA: TGCGCCAGCAGTAGACAGGGCTATGAGCAGTTCTTC.

The chain has TRBV7-2 and TRBJ2-6; D perhaps matches TRBD1 (5 bases). CDR3 length equals 15 residues. Germline CDR1 and CDR2: SGHTA and FQGNSA. Trimming took off 1 base at V and 1 base at J, with 5 bases between the two ends. Here the CDR3 reads CASSLEGSGANVLTF. In nucleotides, the CDR3 is TGTGCCAGCAGCTTAGAGGGGTCTGGGGCCAACGTCCTGACTTTC.

This chain links TRBV19 with TRBJ2-2; D is possibly TRBD2 (6 bases). The CDR3 is 20 residues long. Trimming took 5 bases from V and 2 from J, leaving 27 bases between them. Germline-derived CDR1 and CDR2 are LNHDA and SQIVND (reference sequence). Here the CDR3 DNA reads TGTGCCAGTAGTCCCTACCCGAGAGGGACTTCCCTTCCTAACACCGGGGAGCTGTTTTTT. Protein product: CASSPYPRGTSLPNTGELFF.

In this sample, this clone turned up once. The chain has TRBV10-2 and TRBJ1-2, with 8 nucleotides matching TRBD1. The ends lost 2 bases at V and 7 bases at J; junction bases unmatched: 6. Germline assignment: CDR1 WSHSY and CDR2 SAAADI. The CDR3 runs 14 residues. This chain's CDR3 is CASSETDRVRGYTF. CDR3 in DNA: TGCGCCAGCAGTGAGACGGACAGGGTTCGTGGCTACACCTTC.

This clone came up a few times. The V gene is TRBV6-2 or TRBV6-3, the J gene TRBJ2-1; D is possibly TRBD1 (6 bases). The V gene lost 0 bases and the J gene lost 0 bases, with 18 bases spanning the gap. Germline V gene lookup returns CDR1 MNHEY and CDR2 SVGEGT. The CDR3 is 19 amino acids. The CDR3 DNA reads TGTGCCAGCAGTTACTCGAGGCAGGGGTTATGGGCCTCCTACAATGAGCAGTTCTTC. As protein: CASSYSRQGLWASYNEQFF.

V is TRBV3-1 (or the pseudogene TRBV3-2) and J is TRBJ2-1, with unresolved D. CDR3 length equals 12 residues. Germline V gene lookup returns CDR1 LGHDT and CDR2 YNNKEL (reference sequence). Trimming stripped 4 bases from V and 6 bases from J, with 7 bases between. CDR3 loop: CASSPPSNEQFF. CDR3 bases: TGTGCCAGCAGCCCCCCTTCCAATGAGCAGTTCTTC.

The rearrangement joins TRBV27 to TRBJ1-6, with D maybe TRBD1 (5 bases). The germline V and J ends were trimmed by 1 base and 8 bases, with 6 bases remaining between them. From germline, CDR1 is MNHEY and CDR2 SMNVEV (reference sequence). This CDR3 region has 13 residues. The CDR3 nucleotides are TGTGCCAGCAGTTTATTACAGGATTCACCCCTCCACTTT. Translating it yields CASSLLQDSPLHF.

This clone was seen a few times. The V call is TRBV7-6, the J call TRBJ1-6; no clear D. The germline V gene has CDR1 SGHVS and CDR2 FNYEAQ. The CDR3 has 15 residues. Trimming took off 5 bases at V and 0 bases at J, with 8 bases between the two ends. The CDR3 sequence: CASSLQSSYNSPLHF. The CDR3 nucleotides are TGTGCCAGCAGCCTACAGAGCTCCTATAATTCACCCCTCCACTTT.

This chain connects TRBV19 to TRBJ1-1; the D gene is possibly TRBD1 (6 bases). The CDR3 is 16 amino acids. The V gene's germline CDR1 is LNHDA and CDR2 SQIVND (reference sequence). Trimming removed 0 bases from V and 0 bases from J, with 11 bases in between. This CDR3 is CASSIDRDKMNTEAFF. In DNA, the CDR3 is TGTGCCAGTAGTATAGATCGGGACAAAATGAACACTGAAGCTTTCTTT.

Regarding this clone: This sample includes further DNA sequences coding for the same CDR3. The chain couples TRBV11-2 to TRBJ2-7; D ambiguous. This CDR3 has 15 residues. Germline V CDR1 and CDR2: SGHAT, FQNNGV. Trimming removed 1 base at V and 0 bases at J, with 10 bases between. This CDR3 reads CASSLVGGSSYEQYF. CDR3 DNA: TGTGCCAGCAGCTTAGTTGGCGGTAGCTCCTACGAGCAGTACTTC.